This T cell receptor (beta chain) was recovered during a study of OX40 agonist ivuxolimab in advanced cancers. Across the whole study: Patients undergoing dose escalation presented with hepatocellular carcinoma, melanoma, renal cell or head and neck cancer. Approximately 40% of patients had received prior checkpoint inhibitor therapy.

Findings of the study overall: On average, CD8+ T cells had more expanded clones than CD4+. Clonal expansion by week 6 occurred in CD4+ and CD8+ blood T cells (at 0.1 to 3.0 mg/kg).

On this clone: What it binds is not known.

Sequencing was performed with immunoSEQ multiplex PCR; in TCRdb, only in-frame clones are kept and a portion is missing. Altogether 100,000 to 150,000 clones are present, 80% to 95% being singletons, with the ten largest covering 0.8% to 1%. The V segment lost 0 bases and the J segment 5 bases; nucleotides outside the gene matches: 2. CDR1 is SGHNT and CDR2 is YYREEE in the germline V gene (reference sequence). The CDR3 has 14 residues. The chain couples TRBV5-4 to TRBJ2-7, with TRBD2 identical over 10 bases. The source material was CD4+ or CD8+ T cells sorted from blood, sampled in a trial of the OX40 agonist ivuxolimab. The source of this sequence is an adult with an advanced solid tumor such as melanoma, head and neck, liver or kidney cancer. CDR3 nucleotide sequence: TGTGCCAGCAGCTTGGAGCTAGCGGGAGACGAGCAGTACTTC. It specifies CASSLELAGDEQYF.